Described below is a single T cell receptor beta chain sequence and its context. Its antigen is unidentified. The data were obtained in a study of CD8 T cells in ankylosing spondylitis. The CDR3 has 15 amino acids. V gave up 5 bases and J gave up 13 bases, with 23 bases separating them. Quantitative 5'-RACE with molecular barcodes generated TCR beta libraries. TCRdb reprocessed the 5' RACE reads with MiXCR, giving one entry per CDR3 protein. The sample has approximately 250,000 distinct CDR3 sequences; over 30% are singletons. Study-wide results and caveats: Clones linked to disease were reported to show significant enrichment in matched ankylosing spondylitis synovial fluid. Made up of under ten highly homologous variants, a TCR beta motif appeared characteristic of ankylosing spondylitis blood. Certain motif variants had earlier appeared in reactive arthritis synovial fluid and blood.

The chain uses TRBV12-3 or TRBV12-4 and TRBJ1-4; weak D call: TRBD1 (5 bases). Sequencing was done on a sample of blood, either unsorted or a sorted T cell fraction (not recorded which). The sequence was collected from a male donor with ankylosing spondylitis or in good health (not recorded which). In DNA form, the CDR3 reads TGTGCCAGCAGTAACAGGACGAAACGATTAGAGGGACTGTTTTTT. It encodes CASSNRTKRLEGLFF.